This is a list of T cell receptor beta chains from one sample in a study of cytomegalovirus exposure and HLA in healthy donors. Generated by immunoSEQ multiplex PCR, the TCRdb table keeps only in-frame clones and is missing some. The sample lists 140,000 to 150,000 clones; roughly 85% were seen once. Sequenced sample: PBMCs. All receptors derive from a woman aged 25-40 years in good health and CMV-seronegative. CDR3s include the opening cysteine and the closing phenylalanine or tryptophan. The D gene is left open where the match is weak. Size is stated for part of the rows, as once, few or many counts, or as a class when the clone is expanded.

D: TRBD2
V: TRBV13
size: -
J: TRBJ2-3
DNA: TGTGCCAGCAGCTTAAGGACTAGCGGGGGAGGAGATACGCAGTATTTT
CDR3: CASSLRTSGGGDTQYF

D: -
V: TRBV6-1
size: -
J: TRBJ1-1
DNA: TGTGCCAGTACCCAGGGGCCGAACACTGAAGCTTTCTTT
CDR3: CASTQGPNTEAFF

D: TRBD2
V: TRBV5-1
size: -
J: TRBJ2-1
DNA: TGCGCCAGCAGCTTGGGACTAGCGGTGGCCTACAATGAGCAGTTCTTC
CDR3: CASSLGLAVAYNEQFF

D: -
V: TRBV30
size: -
J: TRBJ2-7
DNA: TGTGCCTGGAGTGCTCCCTACGAGCAGTACTTC
CDR3: CAWSAPYEQYF

D: -
V: TRBV2
size: -
J: TRBJ2-7
DNA: TGTGCCAGCAGTGCCACGGTGAGCTCCTACGAGCAGTACTTC
CDR3: CASSATVSSYEQYF

D: TRBD2
V: TRBV7-9
size: -
J: TRBJ2-2
DNA: TGTGCCAGCAGCGATTCTAGCGGGGGAAGAAGAGGGGAGCTGTTTTTT
CDR3: CASSDSSGGRRGELFF

D: -
V: TRBV14
size: once
J: TRBJ2-7
DNA: TGTGCCAGCAGCCAAGTGAAGGCAGGCCCCTACGAGCAGTACTTC
CDR3: CASSQVKAGPYEQYF

D: TRBD2
V: TRBV4-1
size: few
J: TRBJ2-7
DNA: TGCGCCAGCAGCCAAGTCACGACTAGCGGGGGGCTTTCCTACGAGCAGTACTTC
CDR3: CASSQVTTSGGLSYEQYF

D: TRBD2
V: TRBV9
size: few
J: TRBJ2-3
DNA: TGTGCCAGCAGCCCCCGGGGTAGCGGGGGGGAATCTAGCACAGATACGCAGTATTTT
CDR3: CASSPRGSGGESSTDTQYF

D: TRBD1
V: TRBV5-8
size: -
J: TRBJ2-1
DNA: TGTGCCAGCCCGGCGGGGGACAGGGCCGACTACAATGAGCAGTTCTTC
CDR3: CASPAGDRADYNEQFF

D: -
V: TRBV14
size: -
J: TRBJ1-1
DNA: TGTGCCAGCAGCCAAGGGCCGGGTACGAACACTGAAGCTTTCTTT
CDR3: CASSQGPGTNTEAFF

D: -
V: TRBV30
size: -
J: TRBJ2-3
DNA: TGTGCCTGGAGTGTTTCGTTCGCAGATACGCAGTATTTT
CDR3: CAWSVSFADTQYF

D: -
V: TRBV25-1
size: -
J: TRBJ2-7
DNA: TGTGCCAGCAGTGCCCCCCGGGGAACCTACGAGCAGTACTTC
CDR3: CASSAPRGTYEQYF

D: TRBD1
V: TRBV2
size: once
J: TRBJ1-1
DNA: TGTGCCAGCAGCTCCGCCGGGACAGGGGGCACTGAAGCTTTCTTT
CDR3: CASSSAGTGGTEAFF

D: TRBD1
V: TRBV30
size: -
J: TRBJ2-7
DNA: TGTGCCTGGACTCTGACAGGGGTGAATTCTCGCGAGCAGTACTTC
CDR3: CAWTLTGVNSREQYF

D: TRBD1
V: TRBV7-2
size: -
J: TRBJ1-6
DNA: TGTGCCAGCAGCTTGAGGACAGGGTATAATTCACCCCTCCACTTT
CDR3: CASSLRTGYNSPLHF

D: -
V: TRBV9
size: few
J: TRBJ1-2
DNA: TGTGCCAGCAGCGTAGCGGCAATTGGAGCGTATGGCTACACCTTC
CDR3: CASSVAAIGAYGYTF

D: TRBD1
V: TRBV19
size: once
J: TRBJ2-7
DNA: TGTGCCAGTAGTCTAGGGACAGGCGATCTTTACGAGCAGTACTTC
CDR3: CASSLGTGDLYEQYF

D: TRBD2
V: TRBV7-2
size: -
J: TRBJ2-3
DNA: TGTGCCAGCAGCCGGACTAGCGGGGTCGAATATACGCAGTATTTT
CDR3: CASSRTSGVEYTQYF

D: -
V: TRBV11-1
size: -
J: TRBJ1-4
DNA: TGTGCCAGCAGCCCCATCGGGGGACCTAATGAAAAACTGTTTTTT
CDR3: CASSPIGGPNEKLFF

D: -
V: TRBV5-6
size: once
J: TRBJ2-7
DNA: TGTGCCAGCAGCCCGGGACACACAGGGCCTAGCGAGCAGTACTTC
CDR3: CASSPGHTGPSEQYF

D: TRBD1
V: TRBV12-5
size: -
J: TRBJ1-1
DNA: TGTGCTAGTGGTCAGGGGACAGCGAACACTGAAGCTTTCTTT
CDR3: CASGQGTANTEAFF

D: -
V: TRBV5-1
size: once
J: TRBJ1-1
DNA: TGCGCCAGCAGCTTGGGAGGGGGTCAGGGTATTGAAGCTTTCTTT
CDR3: CASSLGGGQGIEAFF

D: -
V: TRBV7-2
size: -
J: TRBJ2-5
DNA: TGTGCCAGCAGCTTACCGGGTGCCCTCCAAGAGACCCAGTACTTC
CDR3: CASSLPGALQETQYF

D: -
V: TRBV14
size: -
J: TRBJ1-1
DNA: TGTGCCAGCAGCCAAGTTAATAGCGGTGAAGCTTTCTTT
CDR3: CASSQVNSGEAFF

D: -
V: TRBV5-5
size: -
J: TRBJ1-6
DNA: TGTGCCAGTGCCACCGGGTCGTCGGATTCACCCCTCCACTTT
CDR3: CASATGSSDSPLHF

D: -
V: TRBV5-4
size: -
J: TRBJ1-3
DNA: TGTGCCAGCAGCTTGGGGGGTCGGGACATTCCTGGAAACACCATATATTTT
CDR3: CASSLGGRDIPGNTIYF

D: TRBD1
V: TRBV30
size: once
J: TRBJ1-1
DNA: TGTGCCTGGAGCATTAGACAGGGGGAGGCTGAAGCTTTCTTT
CDR3: CAWSIRQGEAEAFF

D: -
V: TRBV10-1
size: -
J: TRBJ1-3
DNA: TGCGCCAGCAGTGAAGGGGGCTCTGGAAACACCATATATTTT
CDR3: CASSEGGSGNTIYF

D: -
V: TRBV5-1
size: -
J: TRBJ1-1
DNA: TGCGCCAGCAGCTTGGAAAGGGGCACTGAAGCTTTCTTT
CDR3: CASSLERGTEAFF

D: -
V: TRBV29-1
size: few
J: TRBJ1-2
DNA: TGCAGCGTTGAAGTAGTCTATGGCTACACCTTC
CDR3: CSVEVVYGYTF

D: TRBD1
V: TRBV5-1
size: few
J: TRBJ2-2
DNA: TGCGCCAGCAGCTCGGGACAGGTGAACACCGGGGAGCTGTTTTTT
CDR3: CASSSGQVNTGELFF

D: -
V: TRBV9
size: -
J: TRBJ2-2
DNA: TGTGCCAGCAGCACAACAGGGTCGGGCACCGGGGAGCTGTTTTTT
CDR3: CASSTTGSGTGELFF

D: TRBD1
V: TRBV5-6
size: -
J: TRBJ2-3
DNA: TGTGCCAGCAGCCCGCAGGGGGCGCAGGGAGATACGCAGTATTTT
CDR3: CASSPQGAQGDTQYF

D: -
V: TRBV15
size: once
J: TRBJ2-1
DNA: TGTGCCACGAAAAGGGGGATTCGGGATGAGCAGTTCTTC
CDR3: CATKRGIRDEQFF

D: -
V: TRBV7-6
size: -
J: TRBJ1-2
DNA: TGTGCCAGCAGCTTGGCCCCCGAAGATGGCTACACCTTC
CDR3: CASSLAPEDGYTF

D: TRBD2
V: TRBV5-1
size: -
J: TRBJ2-3
DNA: TGCGCCAGCAGCTTGGGGTGGACTAGCGGGGGCTCCACAGATACGCAGTATTTT
CDR3: CASSLGWTSGGSTDTQYF

D: -
V: TRBV7-9
size: -
J: TRBJ1-5
DNA: TGTGCCAGCAGCTTAGCCCGTACGGATCAGCCCCAGCATTTT
CDR3: CASSLARTDQPQHF

D: -
V: TRBV2
size: -
J: TRBJ1-2
DNA: TGTGCCAGCAGTGAAGCGCTAATAGGCTACACCTTC
CDR3: CASSEALIGYTF

D: -
V: TRBV5-1
size: few
J: TRBJ1-2
DNA: TGCGCCAGCAGCTTGGCCAGGGCCTACGGCTACACCTTC
CDR3: CASSLARAYGYTF

D: TRBD1
V: TRBV2
size: -
J: TRBJ1-6
DNA: TGTGCCAGCACTTTCGGGACAGGGGGCTTGAGTTCACCCCTCCACTTT
CDR3: CASTFGTGGLSSPLHF

D: -
V: TRBV7-6
size: once
J: TRBJ2-5
DNA: TGTGCCAGCAGCCTAAACAGGGTGTCCCAAGAGACCCAGTACTTC
CDR3: CASSLNRVSQETQYF

D: -
V: TRBV6-5
size: -
J: TRBJ1-1
DNA: TGTGCCAGCAGTTATGATCCTCCGGGTGAAGCTTTCTTT
CDR3: CASSYDPPGEAFF

D: TRBD1
V: TRBV5-4
size: -
J: TRBJ2-7
DNA: TGTGCCAGCAGCTCGCCGGGACAGGGGCGCAGCGGGCAGTACTTC
CDR3: CASSSPGQGRSGQYF

D: -
V: TRBV5-4
size: once
J: TRBJ2-1
DNA: TGTGCCAGCAGCTATAGGGACACGAACAATGAGCAGTTCTTC
CDR3: CASSYRDTNNEQFF

D: -
V: TRBV2
size: -
J: TRBJ1-4
DNA: TGTGCCAGCACTAGGGAGGTGGAGGAAAAACTGTTTTTT
CDR3: CASTREVEEKLFF

D: -
V: TRBV13
size: -
J: TRBJ1-1
DNA: TGTGCCAGCAGCTTGATGGGCTCAGTTATGAACACTGAAGCTTTCTTT
CDR3: CASSLMGSVMNTEAFF

D: -
V: TRBV9
size: -
J: TRBJ2-6
DNA: TGTGCCAGCAGCGTTGGAGGGACCCCTGGGGCCAACGTCCTGACTTTC
CDR3: CASSVGGTPGANVLTF